Presented here are 4 T cell receptor beta chains from one specimen sequenced in a study of blood T cells in healthy people across ages. The use of a sample-barcoded 5' primer and a J-beta primer mix characterized a second PCR of about 7 to 12 cycles. TCRdb reprocessed the 5' RACE reads via MiXCR and lists one record per CDR3 protein. This sample has 700,000 to 950,000 distinct CDR3 sequences, with about 40% found just once. Material: blood. These receptors all stem from a woman aged 55-75 years in good health.

This clonotype occurred a few times. This rearrangement joins TRBV20-1 to TRBJ2-3; a possible D gene is TRBD1 (5 bases). The CDR3 runs 13 residues. Germline V gene lookup returns CDR1 DFQATT and CDR2 SNEGSKA (reference sequence). V lost 1 base to trimming and J lost 1 base, with 6 bases between them. This chain's CDR3 is CSARVGRTDTQYF. CDR3 coding DNA: TGCAGTGCTAGAGTGGGGCGCACAGATACGCAGTATTTT.

DNA for the CDR3: TGCAGTGCCACGTCAGGGGTTGGGACTGAAGCTTTCTTT. It codes for CSATSGVGTEAFF. The genes are TRBV20-1 and TRBJ1-1; TRBD1 is a possible D gene (6 bases). The germline V gene has CDR1 DFQATT and CDR2 SNEGSKA (reference sequence). The germline V and J ends were trimmed by 6 bases and 5 bases, with 16 bases remaining between them. This CDR3 is 13 amino acids long.

The chain is built from TRBV20-1 and TRBJ2-5; 9 bases align to TRBD2. The J call is in doubt because the DNA end fits TRBJ2-1 better. There are 15 residues in the CDR3. Per the germline V gene, CDR1 is DFQATT and CDR2 is SNEGSKA (reference sequence). DNA of the CDR3: TGCAGTGCTAGATACGCGGGAGGGCGACAAGAGACCCAGTTCTTC. As protein: CSARYAGGRQETQFF.

As to this clonotype: An end of the junction does not agree with germline; a read error may underlie this. V and J are TRBV6-4 and TRBJ2-7, with D tentatively TRBD1 or TRBD2 (5 bases each). The CDR3 loop spans 13 amino acids. The germline V gene encodes CDR1 MRHNA and CDR2 SNTAGT. The CDR3: CAGSRDGSYEQYF. DNA for the CDR3: TGTGCCGGCAGCCGGGACGGGTCCTACGAGCAGTACTTC.